Below are 29 T cell receptor beta chains sequenced from a single sample in a study of blood T cell repertoires in COVID-19. The protocol was immunoSEQ multiplex PCR, while the TCRdb copy is restricted to in-frame clones and leaves out a portion. There are 200,000 to 300,000 clones in the sample; about 83% occur only once, and more than 1.5% lies in the top ten. The sequencing sample was made of peripheral blood. These receptors all stem from a woman aged 40 to 50 who had recovered from COVID-19.

V and J are TRBV27 and TRBJ2-5, with a weak D call TRBD1 (6 bases). CDR1 MNHEY and CDR2 SMNVEV come from the germline V gene (reference sequence). The CDR3 length is 12 residues. Between the trimmed V and J ends, which lost 5 bases and 7 bases, there was a span of 11 bases. This CDR3 is CASSPLRGTQYF. DNA of the CDR3: TGTGCCAGCAGTCCCCTCAGGGGGACCCAGTACTTC.

The V gene is TRBV7-9, the J gene TRBJ2-1; maybe TRBD2 (5 bases). This CDR3 region has 13 residues. V was pared by 1 base and J by 7 bases, with 8 bases between. CDR1 SEHNR and CDR2 FQNEAQ come from the germline V gene (reference sequence). CDR3 sequence: CASSLGEGNEQFF. CDR3 nucleotide sequence: TGTGCCAGCAGCTTAGGAGAGGGAAATGAGCAGTTCTTC.

The rearrangement uses TRBV28 and TRBJ1-1, with 10 bases aligning to TRBD1. CDR1 and CDR2 from the germline V gene are MDHEN and SYDVKM. The CDR3 runs 15 residues. Trimming removed 5 bases from V and 6 bases from J; junction bases left unmatched: 9. The CDR3 DNA follows: TGTGCCAGCAGTCCGGGACAGGGGTGGATCGCTGAAGCTTTCTTT. Translating it yields CASSPGQGWIAEAFF.

The chain recombines TRBV6-5 with TRBJ1-6; 7 nucleotides agree with TRBD1. CDR1 and CDR2 from the germline V gene are MNHEY and SVGAGI. After removal of 7 bases from V and 6 bases from J, the junction contained 6 bases not matched to a gene. This CDR3 region has 14 residues. DNA for the CDR3: TGTGCCAGCACCTCAGGGGGTCGTAATTCACCCCTCCACTTT. This sequence encodes CASTSGGRNSPLHF.

The rearrangement joins TRBV5-4 to TRBJ1-2; 8 nucleotides match TRBD1. The CDR3 sequence is 14 residues long. Trimming cost V 4 bases and J 3 bases; bases outside gene matches: 5. The germline V gene encodes CDR1 SGHNT and CDR2 YYREEE (reference sequence). The CDR3 coding sequence is TGTGCCAGCAGCCTCCAGGGGGCTGACTATGGCTACACCTTC. Its protein is CASSLQGADYGYTF. The whole variable domain, filled in from reference TRBV5-4 and TRBJ1-2, reads ETGVTQSPTHLIKTRGQQVTLRCSSQSGHNTVSWYQQALGQGPQFIFQYYREEENGRGNFPPRFSGLQFPNYSSELNVNALELDDSALYLCASSLQGADYGYTFGSGTRLTVV.

V usage is TRBV28 and J usage is TRBJ1-6, with 7 bases matching TRBD1. The CDR3 runs to 15 residues. The ends lost 5 bases at V and 9 bases at J; junction bases unmatched: 10. In germline, CDR1 is MDHEN, CDR2 SYDVKM. CDR3 residues: CASSTQTGPSSPLHF. For the CDR3, the DNA is TGTGCCAGCAGTACTCAGACAGGGCCAAGTTCACCCCTCCACTTT. The full variable domain, in which reference TRBV28 and TRBJ1-6 provide the parts outside the CDR3, is DVKVTQSSRYLVKRTGEKVFLECVQDMDHENMFWYRQDPGLGLRLIYFSYDVKMKEKGDIPEGYSVSREKKERFSLILESASTNQTSMYLCASSTQTGPSSPLHFGNGTRLTVT.

The chain carries TRBV30 and TRBJ1-5, with a possible D match to TRBD1 (5 bases). Germline-derived CDR1 and CDR2 are GTSNPN and SVGIG (reference sequence). V was cut by 2 bases and J by 5 bases, with 10 bases left in between. The CDR3 is 13 amino acids. CDR3 protein: CAWSITRDQPQHF. CDR3 bases: TGTGCCTGGAGTATAACCAGGGATCAGCCCCAGCATTTT.

In DNA form, the CDR3 reads TGTGCCACCAGTGACCCTGGGACAGCATACTCTTATGGAGATACGCAGTATTTT. Translation: CATSDPGTAYSYGDTQYF. J is TRBJ2-3 and V is TRBV24-1; 7 bases fit TRBD1. V shed 4 bases and J 5 bases; nucleotides not matched to a gene: 17. CDR1 KGHDR and CDR2 SFDVKD come from the germline V gene. The CDR3 covers 18 residues.

This CDR3 reads CASSDTTGQGSGTEAFF. The CDR3 nucleotides read TGTGCCAGCAGCGATACCACGGGACAGGGTAGTGGCACTGAAGCTTTCTTT. The chain employs TRBV25-1 and TRBJ1-1; 9 nucleotides line up with TRBD1. In germline, CDR1 is MGHDK, CDR2 SYGVNS. Losses at the gene ends were 6 bases for V and 4 bases for J; bases not matched to a gene: 15. The CDR3 runs 17 residues.

The sample holds many counts of this clone. The chain is built from TRBV12-3 or TRBV12-4 and TRBJ1-2, with D possibly being TRBD1 (5 bases). The CDR3 contains 13 residues. V lost 4 bases and J 4 bases, leaving 10 bases between the germline ends. CDR3 nucleotide sequence: TGTGCCAGCAGTTCATCAGGGCTCTATGGCTACACCTTC. It yields the protein CASSSSGLYGYTF.

This clone showed up many times. The chain carries TRBV10-1 and TRBJ1-5; D is undetermined. The CDR3 is made up of 19 amino acids. Germline V gene sequence: CDR1 WNHNN, CDR2 SYGVQD (reference sequence). Trimming removed 3 bases at V and 3 bases at J, with 24 bases between. CDR3 nucleotide sequence: TGCGCCAGCAGTGAACGGGTAGAAATACGGTCTAGGTCCAATCAGCCCCAGCATTTT. Protein sequence: CASSERVEIRSRSNQPQHF.

V gene TRBV5-1 combines with J gene TRBJ2-5, with D possibly matching TRBD1 (5 bases). CDR1 and CDR2 from the germline V gene are SGHRS and YFSETQ. This CDR3 is built from 15 residues. V was cut by 7 bases and J by 5 bases, with 21 bases left in between. Here the CDR3 reads CASGVLDMRPETQYF. CDR3 sequence (DNA): TGCGCCAGCGGGGTCCTGGACATGCGACCGGAGACCCAGTACTTC.

The chain uses TRBV6-1 and TRBJ2-3; 7 bases are a match to TRBD2. The length of the CDR3 is 16 residues. Germline loops: CDR1 MNHNS, CDR2 SASEGT. V lost 4 bases to trimming and J lost 6 bases; unmatched junction nucleotides: 13. The CDR3 sequence is CASSVKSGVARDTQYF. DNA of the CDR3: TGTGCCAGCAGTGTTAAAAGCGGGGTGGCGCGGGATACGCAGTATTTT.

The chain joins TRBV10-2 to TRBJ1-5; TRBD1 agrees at 7 bases. This CDR3 is built from 16 residues. From germline, CDR1 is WSHSY and CDR2 SAAADI. Unmatched junction bases numbered 9, after V lost 3 bases and J lost 4 bases. The CDR3 is CASSDPGQAYNQPQHF. The CDR3 bases are TGCGCCAGCAGTGACCCTGGACAGGCGTATAATCAGCCCCAGCATTTT.

This clone has just one count. J is TRBJ1-1 and V is TRBV13, with unresolved D. The CDR3 length is 12 residues. The germline V gene encodes CDR1 PRHDT and CDR2 FYEKMQ (reference sequence). V lost 8 bases and J lost 6, with 13 bases in between. This CDR3 reads CASRELVAEAFF. The CDR3 coding sequence is TGTGCCAGCCGGGAGTTAGTCGCTGAAGCTTTCTTT.

The chain carries TRBV3-1 (or the pseudogene TRBV3-2) and TRBJ2-7; D might be TRBD2 (7 bases). The CDR3 loop spans 14 amino acids. Germline CDR1 and CDR2: LGHDT and YNNKEL (reference sequence). V shed 0 bases and J shed 6 bases, with 12 bases lying between them. The CDR3 nucleotides read TGTGCCAGCAGCCAAGATCCGGCGGGGGCCGAGCAGTACTTC. This gives the protein CASSQDPAGAEQYF.

The CDR3 loop is CASSVLTGRSYEQYF. The CDR3 coding sequence is TGTGCCAGCAGCGTCCTGACAGGGCGATCCTACGAGCAGTACTTC. The chain uses TRBV14 and TRBJ2-7, with 7 bases matching TRBD1. This CDR3 has 15 residues. Unmatched junction bases numbered 8, after V lost 5 bases and J lost 1 base. Germline CDR1 is SGHDN and CDR2 is FVKESK.

This clone was picked up one time. The CDR3 spells CASSFGGAQDEKLFF. The DNA of the CDR3 is TGCGCCAGCAGCTTTGGGGGGGCGCAGGATGAAAAACTGTTTTTT. The chain uses TRBV5-1 and TRBJ1-4; perhaps TRBD1 as D (6 bases). The CDR3 has 15 amino acids. Germline V CDR1 and CDR2: SGHRS, YFSETQ. V was shortened by 2 bases and J by 6 bases, with 14 bases between the two germline ends.

The V and J genes are TRBV6-5 and TRBJ1-2; TRBD1 matches at 8 bases. The CDR3 extends over 14 amino acids. CDR1 MNHEY and CDR2 SVGAGI come from the germline V gene. The ends lost 0 bases at V and 9 bases at J; junction bases unmatched: 6. The CDR3 DNA is TGTGCCAGCAGTTACTCGGGACAGGTTTTTAGCTACACCTTC. It is translated as CASSYSGQVFSYTF.

The rearrangement joins TRBV11-2 to TRBJ2-2; 8 bases align to TRBD2. The CDR3 is 15 amino acids. CDR1 SGHAT and CDR2 FQNNGV come from the germline V gene. J was trimmed by 4 bases and V by 5 bases; bases with no gene match: 6. The CDR3 DNA follows: TGTGCCAGCAGCCTCCGGGGGGGCGGCACCGGGGAGCTGTTTTTT. Amino acid sequence: CASSLRGGGTGELFF.

The chain combines TRBV7-8 with TRBJ1-4; no definite D call. Trimming took 5 bases from V and 2 from J, leaving 9 bases between them. CDR3 length: 14 residues. Germline values: CDR1 SGHVS, CDR2 FQNEAQ. The chain's CDR3 is CASSPVRTNEKLFF. The CDR3 nucleotides are TGTGCCAGCAGCCCGGTCCGGACTAATGAAAAACTGTTTTTT.

This clone was detected a few times. J is TRBJ2-7 and V is TRBV5-1, with 11 bases aligning to TRBD1. Germline CDR1 is SGHRS and CDR2 is YFSETQ. J was trimmed by 2 bases and V by 4 bases; bases with no gene match: 8. The CDR3 consists of 16 residues. The CDR3 reads CASSGRPGQGAYEQYF. The CDR3 bases are TGCGCCAGCAGCGGACGACCGGGACAGGGGGCCTACGAGCAGTACTTC.

This clone appeared a few times. The chain recombines TRBV28 with TRBJ2-4; 9 nucleotides align to TRBD1. The CDR3 has 15 amino acids. Germline CDR1 reads MDHEN; CDR2 reads SYDVKM. J was trimmed by 7 bases and V by 4 bases; bases with no gene match: 8. The CDR3 loop reads CASSSPGQGSNIQYF. The CDR3 DNA follows: TGTGCCAGCAGTTCCCCGGGACAGGGCTCGAACATTCAGTACTTC.

This sequence joins TRBV12-3 or TRBV12-4 and TRBJ2-7; D unclear. Deletions cut 3 bases from V and 3 bases from J, with 9 bases between. This CDR3 contains 13 residues. The CDR3 nucleotides read TGTGCCAGCAGTTTTTTGCGAGACTACGAGCAGTACTTC. Its protein product is CASSFLRDYEQYF.

In regard to this clone: At the DNA level, this CDR3 is encoded by other sequences in the same sample as well. DNA for the CDR3: TGTGCCTGGAGTGGAGGGTACGGCTACACCTTC. It is translated as CAWSGGYGYTF. The chain uses TRBV30 and TRBJ1-2; D uncertain. The V gene's germline CDR1 is GTSNPN and CDR2 SVGIG (reference sequence). The V gene lost 1 base and the J gene lost 8 bases, with 8 bases spanning the gap. CDR3 length equals 11 residues. Together with reference TRBV30 and TRBJ1-2, the CDR3 gives the full variable domain: SQTIHQWPATLVQPVGSPLSLECTVEGTSNPNLYWYRQAAGRGLQLLFYSVGIGQISSEVPQNLSASRPQDRQFILSSKKLLLSDSGFYLCAWSGGYGYTFGSGTRLTVV.

The chain is built from TRBV7-9 and TRBJ1-4; 9 bases map to TRBD1. Germline lookup yields CDR1 SEHNR and CDR2 FQNEAQ (reference sequence). Trimming cost V 2 bases and J 9 bases; bases outside gene matches: 13. The CDR3 loop spans 17 amino acids. DNA of the CDR3: TGTGCCAGCAGCTTACCCGGGACAGGGCGCCTTATCCAAAAACTGTTTTTT. This sequence encodes CASSLPGTGRLIQKLFF.

V gene TRBV29-1 combines with J gene TRBJ2-5; a possible D gene is TRBD1 (5 bases). The CDR3 extends over 12 amino acids. V lost 3 bases, J lost 5 bases, and 10 bases lay in between. From germline, CDR1 is SQVTM and CDR2 ANQGSEA. The CDR3 DNA reads as TGCAGCGTTGACCCCAGGGCCGAGACCCAGTACTTC. Translated: CSVDPRAETQYF.

J is TRBJ2-5 and V is TRBV29-1; no definite D call. The CDR3 runs 13 residues. The germline V gene has CDR1 SQVTM and CDR2 ANQGSEA. V was pared by 6 bases and J by 1 base, with 12 bases between. The CDR3 coding sequence is TGCAGCGTCGCGACACAAAGCCAAGAGACCCAGTACTTC. Translation: CSVATQSQETQYF.

The chain employs TRBV11-2 and TRBJ1-4; maybe TRBD1 (6 bases). Germline V CDR1 and CDR2: SGHAT, FQNNGV. CDR3 length: 13 residues. V lost 6 bases and J 5 bases, leaving 10 bases between the germline ends. The CDR3 DNA reads TGTGCCAGCAGACACGACAGGAATGAAAAACTGTTTTTT. The encoded protein is CASRHDRNEKLFF.